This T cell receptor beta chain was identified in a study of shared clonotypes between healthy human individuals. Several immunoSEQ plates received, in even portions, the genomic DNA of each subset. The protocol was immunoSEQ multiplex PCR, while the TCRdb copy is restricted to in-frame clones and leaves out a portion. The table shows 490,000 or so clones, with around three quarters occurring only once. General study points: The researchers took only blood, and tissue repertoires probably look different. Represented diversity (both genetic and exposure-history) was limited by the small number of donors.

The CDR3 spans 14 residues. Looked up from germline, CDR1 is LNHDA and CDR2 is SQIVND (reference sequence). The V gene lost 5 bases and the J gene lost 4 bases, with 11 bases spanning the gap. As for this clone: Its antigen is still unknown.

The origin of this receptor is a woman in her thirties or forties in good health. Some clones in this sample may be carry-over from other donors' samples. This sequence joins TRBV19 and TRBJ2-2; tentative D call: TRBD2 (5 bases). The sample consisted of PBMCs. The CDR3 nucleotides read TGTGCCAGTAGTGTCGACTACAGCACCGGGGAGCTGTTTTTT. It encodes CASSVDYSTGELFF. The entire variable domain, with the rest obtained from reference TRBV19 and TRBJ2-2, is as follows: DGGITQSPKYLFRKEGQNVTLSCEQNLNHDAMYWYRQDPGQGLRLIYYSQIVNDFQKGDIAEGYSVSREKKESFPLTVTSAQKNPTAFYLCASSVDYSTGELFFGEGSRLTVL.